In its sample, the clone carrying this TCR beta chain was seen a few times. As yet, its antigen is unknown. TCRdb reprocessed the 5' RACE reads with MiXCR, giving one entry per CDR3 protein. The data hold over 450,000 distinct CDR3 sequences, with over 20% observed a single time. This specimen comes from a study of T-cell memory formation after mild COVID-19. Broader study findings: Clones shrinking from day 15 to 85 showed even CD4/CD8 mixes; later expanders tilted CD4+.

This TCR was recovered from an adult woman who had mild COVID-19 (a few samples of this study predate the infection). Cell type and time point are not known. The material sequenced was PBMCs or a T cell subset sorted from them (not recorded which).

The CDR3 loop is CSFAQGAYLNTEAFF. In DNA, the CDR3 is TGCAGCTTCGCGCAGGGGGCCTATTTGAACACTGAAGCTTTCTTT. The V and J genes are TRBV29-1 and TRBJ1-1; TRBD1 matches 8 bases. Per germline, CDR1 SQVTM and CDR2 ANQGSEA. The CDR3 is 15 amino acids. J gave up 0 bases and V 8 bases, and 11 bases lay outside the gene matches.